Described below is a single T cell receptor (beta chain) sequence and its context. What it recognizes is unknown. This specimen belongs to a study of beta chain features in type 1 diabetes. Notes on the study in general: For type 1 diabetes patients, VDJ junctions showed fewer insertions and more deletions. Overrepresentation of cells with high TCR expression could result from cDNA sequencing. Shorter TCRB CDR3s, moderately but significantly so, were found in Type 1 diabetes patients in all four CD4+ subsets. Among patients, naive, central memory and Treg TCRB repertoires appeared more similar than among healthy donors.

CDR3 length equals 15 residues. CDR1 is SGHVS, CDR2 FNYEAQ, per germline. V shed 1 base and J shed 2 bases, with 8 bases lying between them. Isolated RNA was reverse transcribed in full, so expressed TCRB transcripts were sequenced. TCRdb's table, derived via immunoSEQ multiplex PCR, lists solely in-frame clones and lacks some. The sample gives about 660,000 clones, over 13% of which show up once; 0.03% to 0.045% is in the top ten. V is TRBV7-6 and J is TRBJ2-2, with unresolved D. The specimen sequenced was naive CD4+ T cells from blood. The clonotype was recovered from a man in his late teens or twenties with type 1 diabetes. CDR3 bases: TGTGCCAGCAGCTTAGGGTCAGGAAACACCGGGGAGCTGTTTTTT. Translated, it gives CASSLGSGNTGELFF.